Below are 16 T cell receptor beta chains sequenced from a single sample in a study of siplizumab effects on memory and regulatory T cells (dated by TCRdb to 2018 to 2020). Library generation was performed with the immunoSEQ multiplex PCR assay. Not all clones reach the TCRdb copy of this immuneACCESS table, which keeps in-frame sequences only. Checked studies attribute under half of the gap to unresolved V genes and leave the rest unexplained. This sample holds more than 85,000 clones; 85% to 95% were observed only once. Around 0.3% of the sample goes to the ten largest clones. The sequenced sample was CD4+ T cells sorted from blood. The receptor set was obtained from a human donor in good health.

This clone showed up just once. V and J are TRBV6-1 and TRBJ2-3; the D is unclear. CDR1 is MNHNS, CDR2 SASEGT, per germline. The CDR3 runs to 17 residues. Trimming pared 0 bases from V and 4 bases from J, leaving 17 bases between. The chain's CDR3 is CASSEAFMLGVPDTQYF. The CDR3 nucleotides read TGTGCCAGCAGTGAAGCGTTTATGCTAGGAGTTCCAGATACGCAGTATTTT.

The rearrangement joins TRBV19 to TRBJ2-1; perhaps TRBD2 as D (6 bases). The V and J ends lost 4 bases and 4 bases respectively, with 17 bases between them. From germline, CDR1 is LNHDA and CDR2 SQIVND (reference sequence). The CDR3 totals 16 residues. CDR3 DNA sequence: TGTGCCAGTAGTAGGTACGGACTGGGACTGTACAATGAGCAGTTCTTC. This encodes CASSRYGLGLYNEQFF.

J is TRBJ1-4 and V is TRBV5-4, with 12 bases matching TRBD1. V was pared by 6 bases and J by 8 bases, with 17 bases of the junction left unmatched. From germline, CDR1 is SGHNT and CDR2 YYREEE (reference sequence). CDR3 length: 18 amino acids. The CDR3 here is CASTTGPGTGGGEEKLFF. The DNA for the CDR3 is TGTGCCAGCACCACCGGACCCGGGACAGGGGGCGGCGAGGAAAAACTGTTTTTT.

The chain combines TRBV19 with TRBJ1-1, with 8 bases matching TRBD1. The junction had 4 bases not matched to a gene; V was cut back by 7 bases and J by 3 bases. CDR1 and CDR2 from the germline V gene are LNHDA and SQIVND (reference sequence). The CDR3 length is 13 residues. CDR3 residues: CASNPTGDTEAFF. The CDR3 bases are TGTGCCAGTAACCCGACAGGGGACACTGAAGCTTTCTTT.

CDR3 DNA: TGTGCCATCAGTGCCGAACCGACAGGGGGTAGCGAGCAGTACTTC. Its translation is CAISAEPTGGSEQYF. The chain uses TRBV10-3 and TRBJ2-7, with TRBD1 matching over 9 bases. Germline V gene lookup returns CDR1 ENHRY and CDR2 SYGVKD. The CDR3 runs 15 residues. The ends lost 4 bases at V and 6 bases at J; junction bases unmatched: 10.

V gene TRBV19 combines with J gene TRBJ1-5; TRBD1 matches at 7 bases. Germline V CDR1 and CDR2: LNHDA, SQIVND (reference sequence). The CDR3 length is 15 residues. V was clipped by 4 bases and J by 7 bases; unmatched bases: 10. The CDR3 protein is CASSKTGVRKQPQHF. The CDR3 DNA is TGTGCCAGTAGTAAAACAGGGGTGAGAAAACAGCCCCAGCATTTT.

The chain combines TRBV5-1 with TRBJ2-1, with D perhaps matching TRBD1 (6 bases). The V end was cut by 0 bases, the J end by 15 bases, with 16 bases between. Per germline, CDR1 SGHRS and CDR2 YFSETQ. The CDR3 spans 13 residues. The CDR3 here is CASSLVRTATSFF. In nucleotides, the CDR3 is TGCGCCAGCAGCTTGGTGAGGACAGCTACATCGTTCTTC.

The rearrangement links TRBV7-2 to TRBJ2-5; no reliable D call. This CDR3 is built from 12 residues. Germline values: CDR1 SGHTA, CDR2 FQGNSA. V lost 5 bases to trimming and J lost 5 bases, with 9 bases between them. The chain's CDR3 is CASSNEWETQYF. The CDR3 nucleotides are TGTGCCAGCAGCAATGAATGGGAGACCCAGTACTTC.

V gene TRBV6-5 combines with J gene TRBJ1-2; 7 bases map to TRBD1. This CDR3 has 13 residues. Germline values: CDR1 MNHEY, CDR2 SVGAGI. The trim removed 4 bases at V and 2 bases at J, leaving 1 base unmatched. CDR3 residues: CASSSTGNYGYTF. The CDR3 DNA sequence: TGTGCCAGCAGTTCGACAGGGAACTATGGCTACACCTTC.

The gene calls are TRBV6-1 and TRBJ1-2; TRBD1 agrees at 9 bases. The V gene end was trimmed by 7 bases and the J gene end by 4 bases; junction bases not matched to a gene: 10. The CDR3 covers 15 residues. Germline CDR1 reads MNHNS; CDR2 reads SASEGT. The CDR3 DNA reads TGTGCCAGCATGACAGGGGGGTATCGTGGCTATGGCTACACCTTC. Translation: CASMTGGYRGYGYTF.

This chain joins TRBV30 and TRBJ1-1; D gene uncertain. The CDR3 has 13 residues. V lost 4 bases, J lost 4 bases, and 13 bases lay in between. Germline loops: CDR1 GTSNPN, CDR2 SVGIG (reference sequence). The CDR3: CAWNLGAGTEAFF. In DNA, the CDR3 is TGTGCCTGGAACCTAGGAGCGGGCACTGAAGCTTTCTTT.

This clone showed up just once. The chain has TRBV14 and TRBJ2-5, with 7 bases aligning to TRBD1. Germline trimming cut 6 bases from V and 3 bases from J; bases unmatched to any gene: 4. Germline V gene sequence: CDR1 SGHDN, CDR2 FVKESK. The CDR3 sequence is 13 residues long. The DNA for the CDR3 is TGTGCCAGCAGATACGGGACAGAAGAGACCCAGTACTTC. Translating gives CASRYGTEETQYF.

The chain has TRBV20-1 and TRBJ1-2; D is uncertain. Germline assignment: CDR1 DFQATT and CDR2 SNEGSKA (reference sequence). The CDR3 has 10 amino acids. V was cut by 3 bases and J by 13 bases, with 12 bases left in between. The CDR3: CSASYGVFTF. As DNA, the CDR3 is TGCAGTGCTAGTTATGGGGTCTTCACCTTC.

The chain couples TRBV18 to TRBJ1-3, with a possible D match to TRBD1 (5 bases). V was cut by 3 bases and J by 4 bases, with 10 bases left in between. The CDR3 covers 14 residues. In germline, CDR1 is KGHSH, CDR2 LQKENI. This CDR3 is CASSPDSPGNTIYF. The CDR3 DNA reads as TGTGCCAGCTCACCCGACAGTCCAGGAAACACCATATATTTT.

This clone occurred once. The genes are TRBV2 and TRBJ2-2; no definite D call. The germline CDR1 and CDR2 sequences are SNHLY and FYNNEI. The CDR3 contains 13 residues. V was shortened by 2 bases and J by 1 base, with 2 bases between the two germline ends. CDR3 residues: CASSEWNTGELFF. CDR3 coding DNA: TGTGCCAGCAGTGAATGGAACACCGGGGAGCTGTTTTTT.

J is TRBJ1-4 and V is TRBV11-2, with 7 nucleotides matching TRBD1. CDR1 is SGHAT, CDR2 FQNNGV, per germline. This CDR3 comprises 15 residues. V trimming: 5 bases; J trimming: 7 bases; junction bases outside the gene matches: 10. The CDR3 nucleotides read TGTGCCAGCAGCCCTGGGGTGGCAGGGGGTGAAAAACTGTTTTTT. Protein: CASSPGVAGGEKLFF.